The rows below give T cell receptor beta chains drawn from one sample of a study of cytomegalovirus exposure and HLA in healthy donors. Sequencing was performed with immunoSEQ multiplex PCR; in TCRdb, only in-frame clones are kept and a portion is missing. The sample contains 65,000 to 95,000 clones, 78% of which appear only once. The sequenced material came from PBMCs. These receptors originate from a male donor in good health and CMV-seropositive. Each CDR3 is given with its conserved first and last residue. Each record gives: D gene, V gene, J gene, clone size, CDR3 DNA, CDR3 protein. A D gene is named only where the DNA matches it firmly. Expanded clones are given a class, and other clones once, few, many or no size at all.

TRBD2,TRBV5-1,TRBJ2-2,NA,TGCGCCAGCAGCCACGGGACTAGCGGGAGTAGTGGGGAGCTGTTTTTT,CASSHGTSGSSGELFF
TRBD1,TRBV6-1,TRBJ2-7,few,TGTGCCAGCAGGGAAGGGACAGGGGGACCCTACGAGCAGTACTTC,CASREGTGGPYEQYF
NA,TRBV18,TRBJ1-5,once,TGTGCCAGCTCACCTAATCAGAACGATCAGCCCCAGCATTTT,CASSPNQNDQPQHF
NA,TRBV27,TRBJ1-1,NA,TGTGCCAGCAGTTTAGGGGCCACGTGGCTTTACACTGAAGCTTTCTTT,CASSLGATWLYTEAFF
TRBD2,TRBV7-9,TRBJ2-3,NA,TGTGCCAGCAGACTAGCGACAGATACGCAGTATTTT,CASRLATDTQYF
NA,TRBV6-6,TRBJ1-4,NA,TGTGCCAGCAGAGAGACAGCAGCAACTAATGAAAAACTGTTTTTT,CASRETAATNEKLFF
TRBD2,TRBV10-3,TRBJ2-5,NA,TGTGCCATCAGTGCTGGGACTAGAAAAGAGACCCAGTACTTC,CAISAGTRKETQYF
NA,TRBV5-4,TRBJ1-2,NA,TGTGCCAGCAGCTGGGAGTATGGCTACACCTTC,CASSWEYGYTF
TRBD2,TRBV27,TRBJ2-5,NA,TGTGCCAGCAGTTCCCCGACTAGCGGGAGAGAGACCCAGTACTTC,CASSSPTSGRETQYF
TRBD1,TRBV7-9,TRBJ1-1,few,TGTGCCAGCAGCGCAGGGGGGTTCACTGAAGCTTTCTTT,CASSAGGFTEAFF
NA,TRBV2,TRBJ1-1,NA,TGTGCCAGCTACTCTCGCGGGACCATCACTGAAGCTTTCTTT,CASYSRGTITEAFF
NA,TRBV19,TRBJ2-1,NA,TGTGCCAGTAGGCGGGGATTCTCCTACAATGAGCAGTTCTTC,CASRRGFSYNEQFF
NA,TRBV2,TRBJ2-7,NA,TGTGCCAGCAGTGAATTTTCAGGTTGGAACGACGGCGAGCAGTACTTC,CASSEFSGWNDGEQYF
NA,TRBV25-1,TRBJ2-7,NA,TGTGCCAGCAGTGGCATACAGGGTAGGTTGGGCGAGCAGTACTTC,CASSGIQGRLGEQYF
NA,TRBV10-2,TRBJ1-2,medium-sized,TGCGCCAGCAGTTTTACGCCAGGCCCCTATGGCTACACCTTC,CASSFTPGPYGYTF
TRBD2,TRBV9,TRBJ2-7,NA,TGTGCCAGCAGCGTAGGAGGTAGCGGGGCCTACGAGCAGTACTTC,CASSVGGSGAYEQYF
TRBD1,TRBV30,TRBJ2-7,NA,TGTGCCTGGAATTATTGGGACAGCCAGACCTACGAGCAGTACTTC,CAWNYWDSQTYEQYF
TRBD1,TRBV6-1,TRBJ2-2,many,TGTGCCAGCGAACAGGGGCGCGACACCGGGGAGCTGTTTTTT,CASEQGRDTGELFF
TRBD2,TRBV6-5,TRBJ2-7,NA,TGTGCCAGCAGTTACTCGAATTCCCTAGCGGAATACGAGCAGTACTTC,CASSYSNSLAEYEQYF
TRBD2,TRBV5-1,TRBJ2-7,NA,TGCGCCAGCAGCTCCACCGGGACTAGCGGGAGGGCGGGCTCCTACGAGCAGTACTTC,CASSSTGTSGRAGSYEQYF
NA,TRBV9,TRBJ1-1,NA,TGTGCCAGCAGCCCTCGGACAGCGAACACTGAAGCTTTCTTT,CASSPRTANTEAFF
NA,TRBV23-1,TRBJ1-1,NA,TGCGCCAGCAGTCCCCGCGGGGACACTGAAGCTTTCTTT,CASSPRGDTEAFF
TRBD1,TRBV9,TRBJ1-5,NA,TGTGCCAGCAGCCCTGGCAGGGGGAGTAATCAGCCCCAGCATTTT,CASSPGRGSNQPQHF
TRBD1,TRBV5-1,TRBJ1-4,NA,TGCGCCAGCAGCTCAAAAGGACAGGGGACTAATGAAAAACTGTTTTTT,CASSSKGQGTNEKLFF
NA,TRBV6-1,TRBJ1-3,NA,TGTGCCAGCAGTGAAGGGCTGGGCTTCTCTGGAAACACCATATATTTT,CASSEGLGFSGNTIYF
TRBD2,TRBV28,TRBJ2-4,NA,TGTGCCAGCAGTCCTCAGCGGGGAAAAAACATTCAGTACTTC,CASSPQRGKNIQYF
TRBD1,TRBV7-2,TRBJ1-2,NA,TGTGCCAGCAGCCTGGACAGGGCGAGTGGCTACACCTTC,CASSLDRASGYTF
TRBD2,TRBV29-1,TRBJ2-5,NA,TGCAGCGTTGAAGGACTAGCGGGAGGAACAATGGAGACCCAGTACTTC,CSVEGLAGGTMETQYF
TRBD2,TRBV5-1,TRBJ2-5,NA,TGCGCCAGCAGCTTGGAAGATTCTAGCGGGGGCGGAGAGCAGTACTTC,CASSLEDSSGGGEQYF
NA,TRBV5-1,TRBJ2-2,NA,TGCGCCAGCAGCTTGAAGCTAGTCCCGAACACCGGGGAGCTGTTTTTT,CASSLKLVPNTGELFF
NA,TRBV6-1,TRBJ2-7,NA,TGTGCCAGCAGTGAAGTGGGGCGGCCAGGTAGCTACGAGCAGTACTTC,CASSEVGRPGSYEQYF
TRBD2,TRBV5-6,TRBJ2-3,NA,TGTGCCAGCAGCTTCGTGGTAGCGGGAGGGCCCTCAGATACGCAGTATTTT,CASSFVVAGGPSDTQYF
NA,TRBV28,TRBJ1-2,NA,TGTGCCAGCAGGTCGTCTAACTATGGCTACACCTTC,CASRSSNYGYTF
TRBD1,TRBV30,TRBJ1-1,once,TGTGCCTGGAGTGTACTCAGGGGGCCACGGGGAGCTTTCTTT,CAWSVLRGPRGAFF
NA,TRBV18,TRBJ2-7,NA,TGTGCCAGCTCCTTAGGGACTCCTGCCTACGAGCAGTACTTC,CASSLGTPAYEQYF
TRBD2,TRBV6-5,TRBJ2-7,NA,TGTGCCAGCAGACCGGGAGGGCCCTCCTACGAGCAGTACTTC,CASRPGGPSYEQYF
TRBD1,TRBV25-1,TRBJ1-1,NA,TGTGCCAGCAGAGACAGGGGAGGGAACACTGAAGCTTTCTTT,CASRDRGGNTEAFF
TRBD1,TRBV28,TRBJ1-2,NA,TGTGCCAGCAGTCTTGAAACGGGACAGGTTGCCTATGGCTACACCTTC,CASSLETGQVAYGYTF
TRBD1,TRBV6-1,TRBJ1-4,NA,TGTGCCAGCAGACCCGGGACAGTCTTAGGCGAAAAACTGTTTTTT,CASRPGTVLGEKLFF
NA,TRBV2,TRBJ1-4,NA,TGTGCCAGCCGCTTGTGGGGAAGAGAGGGTGAAAAACTGTTTTTT,CASRLWGREGEKLFF
TRBD1,TRBV7-9,TRBJ1-4,NA,TGTGCCAGCAGCTCTCGAACCGGGACAGCTAATGAAAAACTGTTTTTT,CASSSRTGTANEKLFF
TRBD2,TRBV18,TRBJ2-3,NA,TGTGCCGGCTCACCCTTTAGTAGCGGGAGGGCCGGAGATACGCAGTATTTT,CAGSPFSSGRAGDTQYF
TRBD2,TRBV2,TRBJ2-1,NA,TGTGCCAGCAGGGAAGGTAGCGGGAGGATTAATGAGCAGTTCTTC,CASREGSGRINEQFF
TRBD1,TRBV2,TRBJ2-5,NA,TGTGCCAGCAGGCTACAGGGGGCTGTGGAGACCCAGTACTTC,CASRLQGAVETQYF
TRBD2,TRBV7-9,TRBJ2-3,once,TGTGCCAGCAGCCTCGGGACTACTAGCACAGATACGCAGTATTTT,CASSLGTTSTDTQYF
NA,TRBV5-1,TRBJ2-7,once,TGCGCCAGCTCGATAAAGCCCCTGGGCTTGGACGAGCAGTACTTC,CASSIKPLGLDEQYF
TRBD1,TRBV29-1,TRBJ1-5,NA,TGCAGCGTCGGACAGGGTGATAGGCAGCCCCAGCATTTT,CSVGQGDRQPQHF
TRBD1,TRBV19,TRBJ2-5,NA,TGTGCCAGTACAAAGGGGGACAGGTACCAAGAGACCCAGTACTTC,CASTKGDRYQETQYF
NA,TRBV5-1,TRBJ2-4,NA,TGCGCCAGCAGCTTGGACGGGTCGCGAAAAAACATTCAGTACTTC,CASSLDGSRKNIQYF
NA,TRBV5-6,TRBJ1-2,NA,TGTGCCAGCAGCTTGCGGGGGGGCTACACCTTC,CASSLRGGYTF
TRBD2,TRBV2,TRBJ2-1,NA,TGTGCCAGCAGGGCGGGGGGCTCCTACAATGAGCAGTTCTTC,CASRAGGSYNEQFF
TRBD2,TRBV7-9,TRBJ2-5,NA,TGTGCCAGCAGCCCGGGACTAGCGGTTTCAGAGACCCAGTACTTC,CASSPGLAVSETQYF
TRBD1,TRBV6-1,TRBJ2-1,NA,TGTGCCAGCACCAGACAGGGGCCGCTGTACAATGAGCAGTTCTTC,CASTRQGPLYNEQFF